The 14 T cell receptor beta chains below come from one sample, sequenced in a study of blood T cells in healthy people across ages. Primed by a sample-barcoded 5' primer and a J-beta primer mix, a second PCR proceeded for about 6 to 11 cycles. TCRdb re-analysed the 5' RACE reads in MiXCR, keeping a single row per CDR3 protein. The sample consists of about 580,000 distinct CDR3 sequences, more than 45% of them appearing once. The sequenced material came from blood. The receptors were gathered from a man aged 80 or over in good health.

The chain has TRBV29-1 and TRBJ2-3; D is perhaps TRBD2 (5 bases). Germline values: CDR1 SQVTM, CDR2 ANQGSEA. V shed 0 bases and J shed 7 bases, with 17 bases lying between them. CDR3 length equals 15 residues. This CDR3 reads CSVEDTGGLWYTQYF. In nucleotides, the CDR3 is TGCAGCGTTGAAGATACGGGCGGGCTCTGGTATACGCAGTATTTT.

This clonotype has a handful of counts. The rearrangement joins TRBV12-3 or TRBV12-4 to TRBJ1-1; D might be TRBD1 (6 bases). The CDR3 runs 13 residues. Trimming stripped 5 bases from V and 4 bases from J, with 11 bases between. CDR3 nucleotides: TGTGCCAGCAGTCTACAGGGATTCACTGAAGCTTTCTTT. It is translated as CASSLQGFTEAFF.

About this clonotype itself: This may be a read error: a much more frequent sequence differs by one nucleotide. This chain joins TRBV6-5 and TRBJ2-5, with 9 bases fitting TRBD2. The V and J ends lost 7 bases and 11 bases, in that order; junction bases with no gene match: 14. The germline gives CDR1 MNHEY, CDR2 SVGAGI. The CDR3 contains 14 residues. CDR3 bases: TGTGCCAGCACCAGAGCGGGAGGTAATAATGAGCAGTACTTC. The encoded protein is CASTRAGGNNEQYF.

This clonotype was picked up a small number of times. The chain links TRBV18 to TRBJ2-1; 8 bases line up with TRBD1. The CDR3 runs to 20 residues. Germline V gene lookup returns CDR1 KGHSH and CDR2 LQKENI. V was clipped by 4 bases and J by 1 base; unmatched bases: 18. The CDR3 loop reads CASSLPPRTGLSRSYNEQFF. The CDR3, as DNA: TGTGCCAGCTCACTCCCCCCGAGGACAGGGTTGAGTAGGTCCTACAATGAGCAGTTCTTC. Combining the CDR3 with reference TRBV18 and TRBJ2-1 gives the whole variable domain NAGVMQNPRHLVRRRGQEARLRCSPMKGHSHVYWYRQLPEEGLKFMVYLQKENIIDESGMPKERFSAEFPKEGPSILRIQQVVRGDSAAYFCASSLPPRTGLSRSYNEQFFGPGTRLTVL.

The CDR3 protein is CASSQRDRGYNEQFF. CDR3 coding DNA: TGTGCCAGCAGCCAAAGGGACAGGGGATACAATGAGCAGTTCTTC. V and J are TRBV3-1 and TRBJ2-1, with TRBD1 identical over 10 bases. After removal of 2 bases from V and 4 bases from J, the junction contained 2 bases not matched to a gene. The CDR3 is 15 amino acids. Looked up from germline, CDR1 is LGHDT and CDR2 is YNNKEL (reference sequence).

This clonotype was seen at least ten times. The chain uses TRBV7-9 and TRBJ1-2; D might be TRBD1 (5 bases). With 3 bases removed from V and 2 bases from J, the gap between germline ends came to 10 bases. CDR1 is SEHNR, CDR2 FQNEAQ, per germline (reference sequence). The CDR3 covers 14 residues. The chain's CDR3 is CASSFEGPNYGYTF. DNA for the CDR3: TGTGCCAGCAGCTTTGAGGGGCCCAACTATGGCTACACCTTC.

V gene TRBV10-3 combines with J gene TRBJ1-2; 7 bases are shared with TRBD1. The germline gives CDR1 ENHRY, CDR2 SYGVKD. Trimming at V came to 6 bases and at J to 2 bases, leaving 3 bases not matched to a gene. The length of the CDR3 is 13 residues. CDR3 DNA sequence: TGTGCCATCAGGGAGACAGGGAACTATGGCTACACCTTC. This codes for CAIRETGNYGYTF.

The chain has TRBV14 and TRBJ2-5, with TRBD1 as a possible D gene (6 bases). V dropped 0 bases and J dropped 4 bases, with 12 bases sitting between them. The CDR3 runs 15 residues. CDR1 and CDR2 (germline): SGHDN, FVKESK. For the CDR3, the DNA is TGTGCCAGCAGCCAAGATACAGGGTCGCTAGAGACCCAGTACTTC. This encodes CASSQDTGSLETQYF.

The table lists this clonotype with a count of one. A junction end diverges from the germline sequence, so it may reflect a read error. The genes are TRBV11-1 and TRBJ2-2, with unresolved D. Germline loops: CDR1 SGHAT, CDR2 FQDESV (reference sequence). This CDR3 is 12 amino acids long. The CDR3 sequence: CAGSPNTGELFF. CDR3 DNA: TGTGCCGGCAGCCCGAACACCGGGGAGCTGTTTTTT.

The chain employs TRBV6-6 and TRBJ1-2; D perhaps matches TRBD1 (6 bases). This CDR3 spans 12 amino acids. Looked up from germline, CDR1 is MNHNY and CDR2 is SVGAGI (reference sequence). The CDR3 nucleotides read TGTGCGGGGCGGGGGCGAAGCTATGGCTACACCTTC. Residues: CAGRGRSYGYTF.

The gene calls are TRBV20-1 and TRBJ1-4; TRBD1 is a possible D gene (6 bases). The germline V and J ends were trimmed by 6 bases and 8 bases, with 19 bases remaining between them. The CDR3 contains 14 residues. Germline CDR1 reads DFQATT; CDR2 reads SNEGSKA (reference sequence). The CDR3 region is CSARTGGRMEKLFF. As DNA, the CDR3 is TGCAGTGCGAGGACGGGGGGCAGGATGGAAAAACTGTTTTTT.

The chain carries TRBV5-1 and TRBJ1-6, with a possible D match to TRBD1 (6 bases). Trimming took off 4 bases at V and 8 bases at J, with 16 bases between the two ends. From germline, CDR1 is SGHRS and CDR2 YFSETQ. CDR3 length: 15 residues. The CDR3 loop is CASSPEAGQYSPLHF. Written as DNA, the CDR3 is TGCGCCAGCAGCCCGGAGGCGGGACAATATTCACCCCTCCACTTT. Drawing the rest from reference TRBV5-1 and TRBJ1-6, the complete variable domain is KAGVTQTPRYLIKTRGQQVTLSCSPISGHRSVSWYQQTPGQGLQFLFEYFSETQRNKGNFPGRFSGRQFSNSRSEMNVSTLELGDSALYLCASSPEAGQYSPLHFGNGTRLTVT.

This clonotype has only a few counts. The chain uses TRBV15 and TRBJ2-7; D tentatively fits TRBD1 or TRBD2 (5 bases each). The CDR3 extends over 13 amino acids. V lost 4 bases and J lost 2, with 9 bases in between. Germline-derived CDR1 and CDR2 are LNHNV and YYDKDF (reference sequence). The CDR3 DNA follows: TGTGCCACCAGCAATCCGGGGCCCTACGAGCAGTACTTC. Translating it yields CATSNPGPYEQYF.

The chain combines TRBV6-6 with TRBJ1-2; possible D gene TRBD1, 5 bases. CDR1 is MNHNY, CDR2 SVGAGI, per germline (reference sequence). V lost 2 bases, J lost 10 bases, and 8 bases lay in between. The CDR3 contains 11 residues. The CDR3 DNA sequence: TGTGCCAGCAGTTACGACAGCGACTACACCTTC. It yields the protein CASSYDSDYTF.